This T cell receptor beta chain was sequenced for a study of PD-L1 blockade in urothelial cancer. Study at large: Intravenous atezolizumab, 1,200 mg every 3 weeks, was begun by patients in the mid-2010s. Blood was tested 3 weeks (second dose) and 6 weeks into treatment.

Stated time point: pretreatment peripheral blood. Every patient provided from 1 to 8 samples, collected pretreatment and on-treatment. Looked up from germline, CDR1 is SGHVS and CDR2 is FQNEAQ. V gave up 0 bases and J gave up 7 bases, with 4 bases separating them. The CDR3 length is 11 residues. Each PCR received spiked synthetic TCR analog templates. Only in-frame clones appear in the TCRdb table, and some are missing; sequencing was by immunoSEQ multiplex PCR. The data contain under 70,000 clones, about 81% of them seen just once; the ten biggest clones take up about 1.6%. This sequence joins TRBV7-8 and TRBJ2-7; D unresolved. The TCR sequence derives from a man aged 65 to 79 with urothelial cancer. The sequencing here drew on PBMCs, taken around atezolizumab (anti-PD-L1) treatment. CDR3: CASSLAREQYF. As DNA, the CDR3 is TGTGCCAGCAGCTTAGCACGGGAGCAGTACTTC.